Below, one TCR beta chain is given with its context. Its antigen is still unknown. It was by quantitative 5'-RACE with molecular barcodes that TCR beta libraries were made. TCRdb re-called the 5' RACE reads with MiXCR, one entry per CDR3 protein. This sample has fewer than 400,000 distinct CDR3 sequences, with 8% found just once. These data come from a study of CD8 T cells in ankylosing spondylitis. Study observations and caveats: It appeared that ankylosing spondylitis blood was characterized by a TCR beta motif of fewer than 10 highly homologous variants. Disease-linked clones bore a CD8+ phenotype and were relatively rare in peripheral blood.

The receptor's source is a male donor with ankylosing spondylitis. Sequenced material: blood, either unsorted or a sorted T cell fraction (not recorded which).

The CDR3 here is CASSQDPWETNYGYTF. The CDR3 bases are TGCGCCAGCAGCCAAGATCCTTGGGAGACTAACTATGGCTACACCTTC. The chain carries TRBV4-3 and TRBJ1-2, with D unclear. Looked up from germline, CDR1 is LGHNA and CDR2 is YSLEER. V lost 0 bases, J lost 0 bases, and 11 bases lay in between. This CDR3 has 16 amino acids.